These 17 T cell receptor beta chains came from one sample sequenced in a study of shared clonotypes between healthy human individuals. Profiled with immunoSEQ multiplex PCR; TCRdb holds only in-frame clones, not every one. This table holds roughly 2 million clones, 85% to 95% found once. CD8 cells classed as naive were CD45RO-negative and positively selected for CCR7, excluding terminally differentiated effector memory CD45RA+ cells. Specimen: naive CD8+ T cells sorted from blood. The receptor source for this set is a man aged 18 to 30 in good health.

This rearrangement joins TRBV12-2 to TRBJ2-6. TRBV12-2 is a recognized pseudogene. This CDR3 contains 17 residues. The CDR3 sequence is CASRLSQESSGANVLTF. The CDR3, as DNA: TGTGCAAGTCGCTTAAGCCAGGAGAGCTCTGGGGCCAACGTCCTGACTTTC.

DNA of the CDR3: TGCGCCAGCAGCTTGGCGGACTCCTTGGGCGGCACTGAAGCTTTCTTT. Protein product: CASSLADSLGGTEAFF. The chain links TRBV5-1 to TRBJ1-1; D is ambiguous. Germline CDR1 SGHRS, CDR2 YFSETQ. This CDR3 is built from 16 residues. Trimming removed 0 bases from V and 4 bases from J, with 16 bases in between.

V usage is TRBV27 and J usage is TRBJ1-3; a weak D match, TRBD1 (5 bases). Germline assignment: CDR1 MNHEY and CDR2 SMNVEV (reference sequence). The length of the CDR3 is 13 residues. Trimming removed 4 bases from V and 8 bases from J, with 12 bases in between. CDR3 sequence (DNA): TGTGCCAGCAGTTCTGCGGGGCAGGACACCATATATTTT. The encoded protein is CASSSAGQDTIYF.

This chain links TRBV7-9 with TRBJ2-7; the D gene is possibly TRBD1 (6 bases). Germline lookup yields CDR1 SEHNR and CDR2 FQNEAQ (reference sequence). The CDR3 runs 14 residues. Trimming left V 2 bases short and J 4 bases short, with 12 bases between. The CDR3: CASSLRTVGYEQYF. The CDR3 DNA reads TGTGCCAGCAGCTTACGGACAGTCGGGTACGAGCAGTACTTC.

This clone was seen only once. This chain links TRBV25-1 with TRBJ2-3; 7 nucleotides match TRBD2. The J segment lost 9 bases and the V segment lost 7 bases, leaving 4 bases of the junction unmatched. The CDR3 is made up of 11 amino acids. Germline V gives CDR1 MGHDK, CDR2 SYGVNS. CDR3 in DNA: TGTGCCAGCACCGGGGAGGGGACGCAGTATTTT. It translates to CASTGEGTQYF.

V and J are TRBV7-9 and TRBJ2-7, with a tentative D call TRBD1 (6 bases). The germline gives CDR1 SEHNR, CDR2 FQNEAQ (reference sequence). V was shortened by 5 bases and J by 3 bases, with 11 bases between the two germline ends. The CDR3 consists of 13 residues. The CDR3 nucleotides read TGTGCCAGCAGCATAACAGGGAACTACGAGCAGTACTTC. Translating it yields CASSITGNYEQYF.

The chain has TRBV7-9 and TRBJ2-7; 9 bases align to TRBD1. V gave up 4 bases and J gave up 2 bases; unmatched junction bases: 6. There are 15 residues in the CDR3. Per the germline V gene, CDR1 is SEHNR and CDR2 is FQNEAQ (reference sequence). The CDR3 spells CASSSLGTGTYEQYF. CDR3 coding DNA: TGTGCCAGCAGCTCCCTGGGGACAGGGACCTACGAGCAGTACTTC.

The gene calls are TRBV9 and TRBJ2-2, with D unclear. The V gene lost 0 bases and the J gene lost 7 bases, with 10 bases spanning the gap. CDR1 SGDLS and CDR2 YYNGEE come from the germline V gene. The CDR3 spans 14 residues. The CDR3: CASSVGGQVGELFF. CDR3 in DNA: TGTGCCAGCAGCGTAGGAGGCCAGGTCGGGGAGCTGTTTTTT. Full variable domain (outside the CDR3, taken from reference TRBV9 and TRBJ2-2): DSGVTQTPKHLITATGQRVTLRCSPRSGDLSVYWYQQSLDQGLQFLIQYYNGEERAKGNILERFSAQQFPDLHSELNLSSLELGDSALYFCASSVGGQVGELFFGEGSRLTVL.

J is TRBJ1-3 and V is TRBV14, with D hard to call. The V gene lost 8 bases and the J gene lost 1 base, with 24 bases spanning the gap. The CDR3 sequence is 18 residues long. The germline gives CDR1 SGHDN, CDR2 FVKESK. The CDR3 loop reads CASEMGQAFSPSGNTIYF. CDR3 nucleotides: TGTGCCAGCGAAATGGGCCAGGCCTTCTCGCCGTCTGGAAACACCATATATTTT.

The rearrangement uses TRBV28 and TRBJ2-1, with TRBD1 matching over 8 bases. V lost 5 bases and J lost 6; bases outside the gene matches: 9. This CDR3 is built from 15 residues. Germline-derived CDR1 and CDR2 are MDHEN and SYDVKM. CDR3 residues: CASSALTGVINEQFF. The CDR3 DNA reads as TGTGCCAGCAGTGCTCTGACAGGGGTGATCAATGAGCAGTTCTTC.

The chain carries TRBV10-3 and TRBJ1-2; a weak D match, TRBD1 (6 bases). Germline V CDR1 and CDR2: ENHRY, SYGVKD. V was clipped by 3 bases and J by 2 bases, with 16 bases between them. CDR3 size: 16 residues. CDR3: CAISDQGPSGNYGYTF. The CDR3 DNA follows: TGTGCCATCAGTGATCAGGGGCCCTCGGGAAACTATGGCTACACCTTC.

This chain connects TRBV4-2 to TRBJ2-3; D gene unclear. The CDR3 is 12 residues long. CDR1 LGHNA and CDR2 YNFKEQ come from the germline V gene. With 0 bases removed from V and 8 bases from J, the gap between germline ends came to 6 bases. CDR3 sequence reads: CASSQDRLTQYF. DNA of the CDR3: TGTGCCAGCAGCCAAGACAGGCTTACGCAGTATTTT.

The V and J genes are TRBV7-8 and TRBJ2-7; the match to TRBD2 covers 7 bases. Germline CDR1 reads SGHVS; CDR2 reads FQNEAQ. Germline trimming cut 5 bases from V and 0 bases from J; bases unmatched to any gene: 4. This CDR3 region has 14 residues. CDR3 DNA: TGTGCCAGCAGCGTCCGGGACTACTCCTACGAGCAGTACTTC. Translating gives CASSVRDYSYEQYF. Filled out from reference TRBV7-8 and TRBJ2-7, the complete variable domain reads GAGVSQSPRYKVAKRGQDVALRCDPISGHVSLFWYQQALGQGPEFLTYFQNEAQLDKSGLPSDRFFAERPEGSVSTLKIQRTQQEDSAVYLCASSVRDYSYEQYFGPGTRLTVT.

This sequence joins TRBV4-3 and TRBJ1-1; D not resolved. Germline values: CDR1 LGHNA, CDR2 YSLEER. This CDR3 is built from 13 residues. With 0 bases removed from V and 5 bases from J, the gap between germline ends came to 7 bases. The CDR3 bases are TGCGCCAGCAGCCAAGATGCCGAGACTGAAGCTTTCTTT. Amino acids: CASSQDAETEAFF.

This chain joins TRBV5-6 and TRBJ1-1; 7 nucleotides align to TRBD1. The CDR3 is made up of 15 amino acids. Germline V CDR1 and CDR2: SGHDT, YYEEEE. The junction had 3 bases not matched to a gene; V was cut back by 0 bases and J by 1 base. The CDR3 here is CASSLANRGNTEAFF. The CDR3, as DNA: TGTGCCAGCAGCTTGGCAAACAGGGGGAACACTGAAGCTTTCTTT.

The J gene is TRBJ1-1, the V gene TRBV19, with a weak D call TRBD1 (5 bases). V lost 9 bases and J lost 6, with 8 bases in between. Germline assignment: CDR1 LNHDA and CDR2 SQIVND (reference sequence). The CDR3 runs 10 residues. DNA of the CDR3: TGTGCCAGCCAGGGACCTGAAGCTTTCTTT. Translated: CASQGPEAFF. The full variable domain, completed using reference TRBV19 and TRBJ1-1, is DGGITQSPKYLFRKEGQNVTLSCEQNLNHDAMYWYRQDPGQGLRLIYYSQIVNDFQKGDIAEGYSVSREKKESFPLTVTSAQKNPTAFYLCASQGPEAFFGQGTRLTVV.

This chain links TRBV29-1 with TRBJ2-5; 15 bases are shared with TRBD2. Germline loops: CDR1 SQVTM, CDR2 ANQGSEA. CDR3 length equals 16 residues. Unmatched junction bases numbered 2, after V lost 0 bases and J lost 3 bases. The CDR3 sequence is CSVEDRTSGGEETQYF. In nucleotides, the CDR3 is TGCAGCGTTGAAGATAGGACTAGCGGGGGGGAAGAGACCCAGTACTTC. Full variable domain (rest looked up from reference TRBV29-1 and TRBJ2-5): SAVISQKPSRDICQRGTSLTIQCQVDSQVTMMFWYRQQPGQSLTLIATANQGSEATYESGFVIDKFPISRPNLTFSTLTVSNMSPEDSSIYLCSVEDRTSGGEETQYFGPGTRLLVL.